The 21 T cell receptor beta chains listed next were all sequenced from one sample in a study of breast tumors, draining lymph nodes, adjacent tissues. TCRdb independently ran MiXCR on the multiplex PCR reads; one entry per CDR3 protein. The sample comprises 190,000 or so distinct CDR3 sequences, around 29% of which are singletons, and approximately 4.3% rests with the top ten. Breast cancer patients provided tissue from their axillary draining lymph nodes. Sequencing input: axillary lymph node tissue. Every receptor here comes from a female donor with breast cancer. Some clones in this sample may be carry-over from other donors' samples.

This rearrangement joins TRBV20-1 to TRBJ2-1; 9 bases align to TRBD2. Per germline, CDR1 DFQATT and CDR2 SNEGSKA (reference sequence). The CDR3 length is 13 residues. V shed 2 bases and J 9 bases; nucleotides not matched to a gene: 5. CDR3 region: CSARLAGTVEQFF. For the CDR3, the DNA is TGCAGTGCTAGACTAGCGGGGACGGTTGAGCAGTTCTTC.

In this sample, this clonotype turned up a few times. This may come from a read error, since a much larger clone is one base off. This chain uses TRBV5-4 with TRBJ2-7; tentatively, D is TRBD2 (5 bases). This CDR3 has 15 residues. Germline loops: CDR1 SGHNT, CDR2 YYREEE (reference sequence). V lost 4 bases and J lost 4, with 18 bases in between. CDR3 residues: CASSLGAAEGYEQYF. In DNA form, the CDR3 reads TGTGCCAGCAGCCTAGGAGCGGCAGAGGGTTACGAGCAGTACTTC.

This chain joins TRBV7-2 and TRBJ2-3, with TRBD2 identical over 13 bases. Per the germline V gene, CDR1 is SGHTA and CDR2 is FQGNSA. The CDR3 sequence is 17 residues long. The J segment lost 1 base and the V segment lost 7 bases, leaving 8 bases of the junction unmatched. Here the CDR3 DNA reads TGTGCCAGCAACCCCAGACTAGCGGGAGGAGGCACAGATACGCAGTATTTT. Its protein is CASNPRLAGGGTDTQYF. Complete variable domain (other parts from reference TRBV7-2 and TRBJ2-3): GAGVSQSPSNKVTEKGKDVELRCDPISGHTALYWYRQSLGQGLEFLIYFQGNSAPDKSGLPSDRFSAERTGGSVSTLTIQRTQQEDSAVYLCASNPRLAGGGTDTQYFGPGTRLTVL.

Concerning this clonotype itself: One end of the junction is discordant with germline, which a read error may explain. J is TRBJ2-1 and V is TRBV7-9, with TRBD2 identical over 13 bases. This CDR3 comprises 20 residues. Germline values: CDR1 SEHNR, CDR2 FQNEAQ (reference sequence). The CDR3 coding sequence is TGTGCCAGCAGCCCAGGGAGGACTAGCGGGAGTCGGGGCTACTACAATGAGCGGTTCTTC. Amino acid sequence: CASSPGRTSGSRGYYNERFF.

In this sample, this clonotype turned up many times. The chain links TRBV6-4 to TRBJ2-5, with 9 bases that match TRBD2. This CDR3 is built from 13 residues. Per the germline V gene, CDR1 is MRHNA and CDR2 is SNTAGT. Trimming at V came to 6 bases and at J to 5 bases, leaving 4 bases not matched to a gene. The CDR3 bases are TGTGCCAGCAGCCAAACTAGCGGGGAGACCCAGTACTTC. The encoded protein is CASSQTSGETQYF.

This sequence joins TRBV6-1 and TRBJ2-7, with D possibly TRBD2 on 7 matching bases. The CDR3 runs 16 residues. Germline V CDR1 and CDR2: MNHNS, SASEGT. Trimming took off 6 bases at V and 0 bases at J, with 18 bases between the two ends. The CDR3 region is CASRRAGAGASYEQYF. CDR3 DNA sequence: TGTGCCAGCAGGCGTGCCGGGGCGGGGGCCTCCTACGAGCAGTACTTC.

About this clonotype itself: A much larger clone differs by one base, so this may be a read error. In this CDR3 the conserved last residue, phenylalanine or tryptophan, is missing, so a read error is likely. The chain's CDR3 is CASSTPQTTGRKTQYS. The CDR3 region has the DNA TGTGCCAGTAGTACACCCCAAACGACAGGGAGGAAGACCCAGTACTCC. The chain combines TRBV19 with TRBJ2-5, with D possibly TRBD1 on 7 matching bases. There are 16 residues in the CDR3. Per the germline V gene, CDR1 is LNHDA and CDR2 is SQIVND (reference sequence). Between the trimmed V and J ends, which lost 4 bases and 6 bases, there was a span of 21 bases.

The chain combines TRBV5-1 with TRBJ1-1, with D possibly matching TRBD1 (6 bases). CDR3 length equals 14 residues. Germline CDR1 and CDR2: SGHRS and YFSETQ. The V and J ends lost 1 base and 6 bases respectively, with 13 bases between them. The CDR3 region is CASSLQGQGSEAFF. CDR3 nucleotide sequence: TGCGCCAGCAGCTTGCAAGGGCAGGGGTCTGAAGCTTTCTTT.

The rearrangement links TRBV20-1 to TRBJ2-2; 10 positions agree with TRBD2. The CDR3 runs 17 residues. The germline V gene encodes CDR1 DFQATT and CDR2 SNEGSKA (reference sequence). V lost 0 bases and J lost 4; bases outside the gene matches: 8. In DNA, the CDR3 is TGCAGTGCTAGAGATGTCACTAGCGGGGCCCGCACCGGGGAGCTGTTTTTT. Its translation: CSARDVTSGARTGELFF.

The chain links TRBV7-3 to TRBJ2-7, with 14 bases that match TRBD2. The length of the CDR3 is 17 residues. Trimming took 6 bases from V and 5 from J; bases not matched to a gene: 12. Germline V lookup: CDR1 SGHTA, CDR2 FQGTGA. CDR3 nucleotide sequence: TGTGCCAGCAGATCTTTGACCGGGACTAGCGGGGGACACGAGCAGTACTTC. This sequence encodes CASRSLTGTSGGHEQYF.

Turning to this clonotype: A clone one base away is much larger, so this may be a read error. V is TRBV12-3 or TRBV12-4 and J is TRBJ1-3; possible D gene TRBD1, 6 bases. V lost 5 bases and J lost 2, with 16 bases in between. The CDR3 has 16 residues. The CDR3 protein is CASSPRRGGPGNTIYF. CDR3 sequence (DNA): TGTGCCAGCAGTCCGCGAAGGGGGGGACCTGGAAACACCATATATTTT.

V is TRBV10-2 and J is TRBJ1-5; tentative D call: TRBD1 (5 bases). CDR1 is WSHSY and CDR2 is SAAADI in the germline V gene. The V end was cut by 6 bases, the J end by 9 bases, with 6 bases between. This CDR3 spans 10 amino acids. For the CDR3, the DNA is TGCGCCAGCAGGGGGGGGCCCCAGCATTTT. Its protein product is CASRGGPQHF.

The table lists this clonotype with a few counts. CDR3 residues: CASSLTGGNAEAFF. CDR3 nucleotides: TGTGCCAGTAGTCTGACAGGGGGCAATGCTGAAGCTTTCTTT. The V gene is TRBV19, the J gene TRBJ1-1, with TRBD1 matching 10 bases. In germline, CDR1 is LNHDA, CDR2 SQIVND (reference sequence). V was pared by 5 bases and J by 6 bases, with 6 bases of the junction left unmatched. The CDR3 has 14 amino acids. Together with reference TRBV19 and TRBJ1-1, the CDR3 gives the full variable domain: DGGITQSPKYLFRKEGQNVTLSCEQNLNHDAMYWYRQDPGQGLRLIYYSQIVNDFQKGDIAEGYSVSREKKESFPLTVTSAQKNPTAFYLCASSLTGGNAEAFFGQGTRLTVV.

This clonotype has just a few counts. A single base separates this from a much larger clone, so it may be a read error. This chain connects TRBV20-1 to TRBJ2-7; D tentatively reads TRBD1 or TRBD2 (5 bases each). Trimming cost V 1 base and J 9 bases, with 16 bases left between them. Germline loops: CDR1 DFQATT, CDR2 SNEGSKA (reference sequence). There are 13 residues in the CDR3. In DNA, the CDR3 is TGCAGTGCTAGAGGTGGGGCCTACGGGGCGCAGTACTTC. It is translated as CSARGGAYGAQYF.

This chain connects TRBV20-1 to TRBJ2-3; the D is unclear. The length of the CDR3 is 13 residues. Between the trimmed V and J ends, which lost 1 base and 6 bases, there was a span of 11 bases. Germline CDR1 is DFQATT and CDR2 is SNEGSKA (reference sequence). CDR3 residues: CSARGRTTDTQYF. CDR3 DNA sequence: TGCAGTGCTAGAGGCCGTACTACGGATACGCAGTATTTT.

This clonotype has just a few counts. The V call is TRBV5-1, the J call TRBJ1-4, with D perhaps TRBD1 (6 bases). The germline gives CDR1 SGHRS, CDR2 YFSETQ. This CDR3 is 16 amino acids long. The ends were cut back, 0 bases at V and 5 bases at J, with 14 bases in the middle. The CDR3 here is CASSLGGGSYNEKLFF. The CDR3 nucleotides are TGCGCCAGCAGCTTGGGGGGGGGCTCCTACAATGAAAAACTGTTTTTT. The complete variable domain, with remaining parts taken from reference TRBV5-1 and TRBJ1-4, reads KAGVTQTPRYLIKTRGQQVTLSCSPISGHRSVSWYQQTPGQGLQFLFEYFSETQRNKGNFPGRFSGRQFSNSRSEMNVSTLELGDSALYLCASSLGGGSYNEKLFFGSGTQLSVL.

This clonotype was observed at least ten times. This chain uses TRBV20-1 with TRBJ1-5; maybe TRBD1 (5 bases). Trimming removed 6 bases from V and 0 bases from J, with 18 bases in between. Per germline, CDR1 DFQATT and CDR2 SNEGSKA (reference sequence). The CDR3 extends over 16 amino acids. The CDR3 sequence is CSAAPTRGDSNQPQHF. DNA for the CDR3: TGCAGTGCCGCCCCCACACGGGGGGATAGCAATCAGCCCCAGCATTTT.

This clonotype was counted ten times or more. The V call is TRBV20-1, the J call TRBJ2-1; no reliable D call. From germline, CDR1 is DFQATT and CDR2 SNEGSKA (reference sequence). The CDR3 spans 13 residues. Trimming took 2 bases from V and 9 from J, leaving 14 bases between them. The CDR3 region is CSARPLKGSEQFF. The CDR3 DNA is TGCAGTGCTAGACCCCTCAAAGGAAGTGAGCAGTTCTTC.

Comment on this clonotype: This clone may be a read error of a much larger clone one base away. The CDR3 DNA follows: TGTGCCGGCAGCCTGGGACTAGCGGGAGCACTGAATACGCAGTATTTT. The encoded protein is CAGSLGLAGALNTQYF. The chain is built from TRBV12-3 or TRBV12-4 and TRBJ2-3; 14 positions match TRBD2. The CDR3 extends over 16 amino acids.

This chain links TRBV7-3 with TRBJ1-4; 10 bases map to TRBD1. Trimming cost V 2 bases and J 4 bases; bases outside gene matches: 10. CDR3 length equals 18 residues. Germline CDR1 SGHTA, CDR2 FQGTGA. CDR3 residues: CASSLGGQGKGNNEKLFF. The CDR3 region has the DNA TGTGCCAGCAGCTTAGGGGGACAGGGGAAGGGGAATAATGAAAAACTGTTTTTT.

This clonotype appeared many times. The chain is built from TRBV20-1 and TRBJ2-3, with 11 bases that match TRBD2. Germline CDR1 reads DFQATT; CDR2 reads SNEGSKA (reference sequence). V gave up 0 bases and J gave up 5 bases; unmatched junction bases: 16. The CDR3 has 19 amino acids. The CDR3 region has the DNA TGCAGTGCTAGAGAAGGGACTAGCGGAGCCCAACGGAAAAAAGATACGCAGTATTTT. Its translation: CSAREGTSGAQRKKDTQYF.